These T cell receptor beta chains were read from a single sample in a study of T cells in Graves' hyperthyroidism and ophthalmopathy. MiXCR, applied by TCRdb to the multiplex PCR reads, yields one record per CDR3 protein. Seen here are 600,000 to 900,000 distinct CDR3 sequences, about 15% observed once, and the top ten hold about 8.4%. Sequencing used blood. The receptors were sampled from a man aged 18-30 years with Graves' hyperthyroidism. The CDR3 runs from the conserved cysteine through the conserved F or W. Fields, in order: D gene, clone size, J gene, V gene, CDR3 protein, CDR3 DNA. D genes are given only for firm matches. Clone size, where shown, is once, few, many, or a class for clones that have expanded.

NA many TRBJ2-5 TRBV28 CASTFRGAQYF TGTGCCAGCACTTTCAGGGGAGCCCAGTACTTC
TRBD2 many TRBJ2-1 TRBV11-2 CASSLGAGAWEPSQHNEQFF TGTGCCAGCAGCTTAGGTGCGGGAGCGTGGGAACCCTCTCAGCACAATGAGCAGTTCTTC
TRBD1 few TRBJ1-2 TRBV12-3/TRBV12-4 CASSWTGGLGYTF TGTGCCAGCAGTTGGACAGGGGGCTTGGGCTACACCTTC
TRBD2 many TRBJ2-7 TRBV28 CASSLLAGGLYEQYF TGTGCCAGCAGTTTACTAGCGGGAGGGCTCTACGAGCAGTACTTC
TRBD2 many TRBJ2-1 TRBV2 CASSVAAGGRNEQFF TGTGCCAGCAGTGTAGCGGCGGGAGGGCGAAATGAGCAGTTCTTC
NA NA TRBJ1-6 TRBV19 CASSTRRGSSYNSPLHF TGTGCCAGTAGTACCCGACGGGGGAGCTCCTATAATTCACCCCTCCACTTT
TRBD2 many TRBJ2-3 TRBV7-2 CASRPGWGTSSSDTQYF TGTGCCAGCAGACCCGGGTGGGGGACTAGTAGCTCAGATACGCAGTATTTT
NA once TRBJ2-1 TRBV20-1 CSARAERYSYNEQFF TGCAGTGCTAGAGCGGAGCGGTACTCCTACAATGAGCAGTTCTTC
NA many TRBJ2-3 TRBV12-5 CASAVVPSFFNYSTDTQYF TGTGCTAGTGCCGTCGTGCCTTCTTTCTTCAATTATAGCACAGATACGCAGTATTTT
NA few TRBJ2-3 TRBV19 CASSIQGRADTQYF TGTGCCAGTAGTATCCAGGGTAGGGCAGATACGCAGTATTTT
NA NA TRBJ2-7 TRBV3-1 CASSRTEGGYEQYF TGTGCCAGCAGCCGCACGGAGGGTGGGTACGAGCAGTACTTC
TRBD2 few TRBJ2-5 TRBV6-1 CASSFRGGRQETQYF TGTGCCAGCAGTTTCCGGGGGGGTCGCCAAGAGACCCAGTACTTC
TRBD2 many TRBJ2-7 TRBV7-8 CASSLEFLAAYEQYF TGTGCCAGCAGCTTAGAATTTCTAGCGGCCTACGAGCAGTACTTC
TRBD2 NA TRBJ2-7 TRBV2 CASSEARAGGQYEQYF TGTGCCAGCAGTGAAGCGAGGGCGGGAGGCCAATACGAGCAGTACTTC
NA few TRBJ2-1 TRBV9 CASSAGLLYNEQFF TGTGCCAGCAGCGCAGGACTGCTCTACAATGAGCAGTTCTTC
NA once TRBJ2-5 TRBV29-1 CSVEGVAFQETQYF TGCAGCGTTGAAGGCGTGGCATTCCAAGAGACCCAGTACTTC